This entry features one TCR beta chain sequence. Its target antigen remains unknown. Within one base of it there is no much larger clone, and no base qualities were kept. The entry originates in a study of Graves' ophthalmopathy and Graves' hyperthyroidism (dated by TCRdb to the late 2010s). The study in broad terms: Peripheral blood was collected at initial diagnosis, before any treatment. The study used signatures of the TCR beta repertoire to tell Graves' ophthalmopathy apart from Graves' hyperthyroidism and to predict which patients would progress to ophthalmopathy. In roughly six hyperthyroidism patients, the T-cell repertoire of thyroid tissue was compared with the T-cell repertoire of blood. To explore V-J signatures that distinguish ophthalmopathy from hyperthyroidism, a discovery set of roughly 98 patients was enrolled, made up of 40 to 45 with ophthalmopathy and around 57 with stable hyperthyroidism. In total, some 140 blood samples were TCR-sequenced: some 40 ophthalmopathy, under 85 hyperthyroidism and some 17 hyperthyroidism-to-ophthalmopathy patients. The approximately 90 discovery patients were randomly split 7:3 into training and test sets. The independent validation cohort included 20 or so hyperthyroidism patients plus 17 patients who later progressed from hyperthyroidism to ophthalmopathy. After sampling, hyperthyroidism patients received methimazole starting at 30 mg daily, and ophthalmopathy patients received high-dose intravenous methylprednisolone. Overall study results and their limits: In validation, the model predicted ophthalmopathy progression with about 70% sensitivity and roughly 78% specificity; 12 predicted patients were CT-confirmed with GO in a median of 6.5 months. Among expanded thyroid clonotypes with frequency above 0.001, most also showed up in blood, which suggests that blood repertoires may reflect the thyroid immune response. In cross-validation, the 13-signature model distinguished ophthalmopathy from stable hyperthyroidism with just over 85% sensitivity and almost 83% specificity, and in the test set the corresponding values were roughly 80% and 75%. Sample size was not statistically predetermined, and group allocation was not concealed from the investigators.

The CDR3 sequence holds 15 residues, the cysteine and phenylalanine included. The kept DNA is CDR3 alone, 45 bases in frame from the first base. V has 8 bases trimmed and J has 3 bases trimmed; junction bases matching no gene number 11. The germline V gene specifies ENHRY as CDR1 and SYGVKD as CDR2. TCR beta CDR3 regions were amplified from RNA transcripts for repertoire sequencing. HTBI primers and the Qiagen OneStep RT-PCR kit were used in a first-round RT-PCR, which was followed by a second-round multiplex PCR, size selection and purification. Libraries were sequenced on an Illumina HiSeq2000 using paired-end 100 bp reads. The source study handled its data this way. Reads were processed with SOAPnuke, discarding reads with adapters, uncalled bases, mean Phred below 15, or no exact constant-primer or identifier match. COPE v1.2.5 was used to merge high-quality paired reads. Unique nucleotide sequences were defined as clonotypes and aligned to IMGT TRB V, D and J references using MiTCR v1.1. The analysis was limited to V-J combinations with a frequency above 0.0001, which together covered just over 98% of the repertoires. For each V-J combination, a TCR clonal expansion and chaos score was defined as the ratio of F50 clonal expansion to chaos observed in the TCRdist matrix. Welch's t-statistics and random forest were used to reduce the features to 10 to 15 V-J combinations, which were then used as input to a naive Bayes classifier. The Morisita-Horn index was used to measure how similar the thyroid and blood repertoires were. Through fastp at Q25 and MiXCR, TCRdb rebuilt clones from the public reads, retaining in-frame beta chains. For every CDR3 protein sequence, its rows merge into one entry that carries the most common genes and DNA. These V and J calls are TCRdb output, not the study's own analysis. This sample is represented by about 400,000 distinct CDR3 sequences; 21% of them were singletons. Approximately 3% of the sample belongs to the ten largest clones.

A patient counted as having stable hyperthyroidism if there was no progression to ophthalmopathy within 18 months of follow-up. The hyperthyroidism patients were 18 to 65 years old and newly diagnosed, with a disease duration of less than 2 months. Anyone with other autoimmune diseases, uncontrolled infections, pregnancy or lactation was excluded from the study. Diagnosis relied on clinical symptoms, serum thyroxine, TRAb, thyroid ultrasound and orbital computed tomography. Using Ficoll-Paque density gradient centrifugation, PBMCs were isolated from about 9.2 ml of fresh peripheral blood. Total RNA was extracted with Trizol reagent and quality-checked on an Agilent 2100 Bioanalyzer.

Here the chain combines TRBV10-3 and TRBJ2-7; TRBD1 fits 9 bases in the junction. The sequence derives from a woman between 18 and 29 years old with stable Graves' hyperthyroidism. Donor details come from another sample of the same person, matched by shared clones. Specimen: peripheral blood. The CDR3 reads CAIGPGTGSVYEQYF. In nucleotide form, the sequence is TGTGCCATCGGACCGGGGACAGGGTCTGTCTACGAGCAGTACTTC.